This T cell receptor (beta chain) was found in a study of blood T cell repertoires in COVID-19. Study-level information: Nucleic acid was either cDNA or gDNA, and it came from T cells, B-cell-depleted T cells, or PBMCs.

Enrollment of patients from Seattle took place during active infection, with longitudinal follow-up. Authors' data handling: Reference gene primer amplification in the assay estimated nucleated cell counts. Assay used: immunoSEQ multiplex PCR; TCRdb lists only in-frame clones, some missing. D and trimming were read from the DNA, whereas the V and J calls and clone size are those reported in that table. The table includes 150,000 to 200,000 clones, 65% to 90% detected once. The CDR3 is 12 residues long. V lost 2 bases and J lost 5, with 6 bases in between. The germline V gene has CDR1 MNHEY and CDR2 SVGEGT.

Source material: peripheral blood. The receptor's source is a woman in her forties with COVID-19, enrolled during active disease. The chain carries TRBV6-2 or TRBV6-3 and TRBJ2-5, with D tentatively TRBD2 (5 bases). The CDR3 region is CASSYREETQYF. The DNA of the CDR3 is TGTGCCAGCAGTTACAGGGAGGAGACCCAGTACTTC.